This TCR beta chain was sequenced for a study of shared clonotypes between healthy human individuals (dated by TCRdb to about 2020). Broadly, across the study: A couple of women and a few men aged 18 to 49 years were included in the cohort. Between about 0.85 and 9.5 billion PBMCs per donor were obtained by leukapheresis. Different laboratories and diverse techniques were used to prepare libraries and sequence TCR repertoires, to increase sequencing depth and limit assay-specific biases. To estimate repertoire size and how much clonotype sharing occurs between individuals, the study deeply sequenced the blood TCR repertoires of five or six healthy adults. For each donor, three plates each were used for CD4 naive and CD4 memory, two plates were used for CD8 naive, and one plate was used for CD8 memory. Broader findings and caveats from the paper: Naive subsets generally had larger estimated clonotype richness than memory subsets did. Because the study included only a small number of donors, the genetic and exposure-history diversity represented was limited. Based on pairwise subsampling, the degree of clonotype sharing among donors was expected to be affected by sequencing depth. Sampling was restricted to blood, and TCR repertoires in tissue are likely to differ from TCR repertoires in blood. Even with the large sequencing depth, rarefaction of the sorted-subset datasets indicated that sequencing was incomplete. Higher generation probabilities were observed for clonotypes shared by all four sorted-subset donors than for non-shared clonotypes. Approximately 4.8% of naive CD4, roughly 3.5% of naive CD8, 2.3% of memory CD4, and approximately 0.4% of memory CD8 clonotypes were shared across a few donors.

Comments on this clone: What this receptor recognizes is not known. An end of the junction differs from the germline gene, which may be a read error.

Using the deep immunoSEQ assay, multiplex PCR amplified TCR CDR3 regions from genomic DNA. Genomic DNA extracted from each cell subset was distributed evenly over all wells of several immunoSEQ 96-well plates, and each plate served as one replicate. Each replicate PCR for sorted subsets received about 0.2 ug genomic DNA, equal to 28,000 or so T cell genomes. Purified libraries were measured with a Qubit 3.0 fluorometer, size-checked on a Bioanalyzer 2100, and measured again with the KAPA Library Quantification kit. Every immunoSEQ 96-well plate was sequenced on a separate single-read 150-cycle Illumina NextSeq 550 flow cell. In the source study's methods: Because the immunoSEQ output held only junctional sequences and lacked quality scores, the filtering could not match the filtering applied to full-length reads. Sequences were annotated with PyIR, a Python wrapper for IgBLAST v1.9, and V/J genes and CDR3 were assigned using IMGT germline references. Reads were removed for weak V/J assignments (E-value above 1e-6), missing CDR3, stop codons, out-of-frame junctions, or ambiguous translated residues. V3J clonotypes were defined by identical inferred V gene, J gene, and CDR3 amino acid sequence. To compute the percentage overlap between repertoires, the number of shared unique clonotypes was divided by the size of the smaller repertoire. Three approaches were used to assess repertoire richness: RTK rarefaction, the Chao1 estimator, and Recon v2.1 estimates of unobserved clonotypes. Generation probabilities for all TCRbeta clonotypes obtained by the gDNA method from a handful of donors were computed using OLGA. As stored in TCRdb, this immuneACCESS dataset retains in-frame rearrangements with V and J assigned. A fraction of the clones does not appear; measured against another copy, unresolved V genes explain less than half of the discrepancy, and the remainder lacks a known reason. Clonal size and the V and J genes are those of that table, whereas D and trimming came from the DNA. The sample table contains more than 2,000,000 clones; only one count was recorded for just over 90% of them. In total, the top ten clones hold 0.39% of the sample.

The donors were healthy, HIV-negative adults with no recently reported acute infections or vaccinations. Every donor was a Caucasian adult living in Nashville, Tennessee, USA. CD4+ T cells were enriched by magnetic negative selection, after which naive cells were positively selected on CD45RA and the negative fraction was taken as the memory subset. Blood was collected by leukapheresis, and PBMCs were isolated by Ficoll-Histopaque density gradient centrifugation and then cryopreserved in liquid nitrogen vapor phase. Analytical flow cytometry was used to check the purity and quantity of each magnetically sorted T cell population. Genomic DNA was isolated from every sorted fraction and measured by UV absorbance on a Nanodrop 2000c. This sequence originates from a young man in good health. Some clones in this sample may be carry-over from other donors' samples. The sample comprised naive CD4+ T cells from PBMCs. Per the publication, the cell subset or site label means: CD45RA+ positively selected.

The CDR3 amino acid sequence is: CASREARARGTDTQYF. The DNA sequence reads TGTGCCAGCAGGGAAGCTAGGGCACGGGGCACAGATACGCAGTATTTT. The rearranged segments are TRBV6-1 and TRBJ2-3; the D gene remains uncertain. The germline V gene gives CDR1 as MNHNS and CDR2 as SASEGT. The CDR3, cysteine through phenylalanine, is 16 amino acids long. The DNA shown is the 48-base CDR3, in frame from base 1.